Following are 30 T cell receptor beta chains from one sample sequenced in a study of blood T cells in healthy people across ages. With a J-beta primer mix and a sample-barcoded 5' primer, a second PCR ran about 7 to 11 cycles. TCRdb re-derived calls from the 5' RACE reads in MiXCR, one entry per CDR3 protein. The repertoire holds roughly 1,800,000 distinct CDR3 sequences, with 40% to 55% as singletons. Material: blood. These receptors were obtained from a middle-aged woman in good health.

This clonotype came up a few times. This chain uses TRBV7-2 with TRBJ2-5, with D tentatively TRBD1 (5 bases). The CDR3 spans 15 residues. Between the trimmed V and J ends, which lost 1 base and 3 bases, there was a span of 12 bases. Germline V lookup: CDR1 SGHTA, CDR2 FQGNSA. The CDR3 DNA is TGTGCCAGCAGCTTAGTATTGCGCAGGGAAGAGACCCAGTACTTC. Translated: CASSLVLRREETQYF.

This clonotype occurred many times. The V gene is TRBV7-2, the J gene TRBJ2-7; D possibly corresponds to TRBD1 (6 bases). The germline CDR1 and CDR2 sequences are SGHTA and FQGNSA. This CDR3 has 14 residues. V lost 5 bases and J lost 0, with 11 bases in between. CDR3 loop: CASSRDTLSYEQYF. The CDR3 nucleotides read TGTGCCAGCAGCCGGGACACCCTCTCCTACGAGCAGTACTTC.

The V and J genes are TRBV20-1 and TRBJ1-1; D gene ambiguous. Germline values: CDR1 DFQATT, CDR2 SNEGSKA (reference sequence). The CDR3 length is 15 residues. Trimming pared 5 bases from V and 6 bases from J, leaving 22 bases between. CDR3 residues: CSAVEFGSWNPEAFF. The DNA of the CDR3 is TGCAGTGCTGTAGAGTTTGGCAGTTGGAATCCTGAAGCTTTCTTT.

This clonotype was found many times. The chain recombines TRBV27 with TRBJ2-4; 7 bases align to TRBD1. CDR3 length: 13 amino acids. Germline V gene sequence: CDR1 MNHEY, CDR2 SMNVEV (reference sequence). The trim removed 6 bases at V and 7 bases at J, leaving 6 bases unmatched. The CDR3 protein is CASSLTGSNIQYF. In DNA, the CDR3 is TGTGCCAGCAGCTTGACAGGGAGCAACATTCAGTACTTC.

The chain combines TRBV4-1 with TRBJ1-1, with D unclear. Germline CDR1 MGHRA, CDR2 YSYEKL. The CDR3 sequence is 14 residues long. V was pared by 2 bases and J by 0 bases, with 7 bases between. CDR3 protein: CASSQPTVNTEAFF. In DNA, the CDR3 is TGCGCCAGCAGCCAACCTACTGTGAACACTGAAGCTTTCTTT.

CDR3 amino acids: CASKTSGARDTQYF. The CDR3 region has the DNA TGCGCCAGCAAGACTAGCGGGGCGAGAGATACGCAGTATTTT. The V and J genes are TRBV5-1 and TRBJ2-3; 11 positions match TRBD2. The ends lost 6 bases at V and 5 bases at J; junction bases unmatched: 5. The length of the CDR3 is 14 residues. The germline V gene encodes CDR1 SGHRS and CDR2 YFSETQ.

This clonotype was seen more than once but under ten times. This chain joins TRBV4-3 and TRBJ1-2; D gene uncertain. This CDR3 spans 15 amino acids. V was pared by 3 bases and J by 2 bases, with 13 bases between. The germline V gene encodes CDR1 LGHNA and CDR2 YSLEER. The CDR3 DNA reads TGCGCCAGCAGCCAGGAATTCCAGGTGAACTATGGCTACACCTTC. Protein: CASSQEFQVNYGYTF.

The chain combines TRBV29-1 with TRBJ1-2, with D hard to call. The CDR3 length is 12 residues. Germline V gene sequence: CDR1 SQVTM, CDR2 ANQGSEA. With 3 bases removed from V and 8 bases from J, the gap between germline ends came to 13 bases. This chain's CDR3 is CSVETGLHGYTF. The DNA for the CDR3 is TGCAGCGTTGAGACCGGACTGCACGGCTACACCTTC.

This clonotype was seen a few times. This chain uses TRBV4-3 with TRBJ2-5; a weak D match, TRBD1 (6 bases). The V end lost 1 base, the J end lost 2 bases, and 20 bases lay between the germline ends. Per germline, CDR1 LGHNA and CDR2 YSLEER. This CDR3 comprises 18 residues. The CDR3 here is CASSQAQVAGVRQETQYF. The CDR3 nucleotides are TGCGCCAGCAGCCAAGCCCAGGTGGCAGGGGTGCGGCAAGAGACCCAGTACTTC.

J is TRBJ2-3 and V is TRBV28; D is perhaps TRBD1 (6 bases). This CDR3 is 15 amino acids long. Per germline, CDR1 MDHEN and CDR2 SYDVKM. With 6 bases removed from V and 0 bases from J, the gap between germline ends came to 13 bases. The CDR3, as DNA: TGTGCCAGCAGCAAGACAGGCGACAGCACAGATACGCAGTATTTT. Its protein product is CASSKTGDSTDTQYF.

The chain links TRBV7-2 to TRBJ1-6; D is undetermined. Germline lookup yields CDR1 SGHTA and CDR2 FQGNSA. The CDR3 is 14 amino acids. Trimming removed 1 base at V and 9 bases at J, with 10 bases between. CDR3: CASSLGPGVSPLHF. CDR3 bases: TGTGCCAGCAGCTTAGGTCCGGGTGTTTCACCCCTCCACTTT.

This chain connects TRBV6-5 to TRBJ2-7, with 7 bases identical to TRBD2. With V trimmed by 4 bases and J by 4 bases, 7 bases remained unmatched. The germline CDR1 and CDR2 sequences are MNHEY and SVGAGI. The CDR3 is made up of 14 amino acids. CDR3 amino acids: CASSSGRVGYEQYF. The CDR3 DNA is TGTGCCAGCAGTTCGGGGAGGGTAGGATACGAGCAGTACTTC.

This chain connects TRBV6-2 or TRBV6-3 to TRBJ2-7; either TRBD1 or TRBD2 may supply D (6 bases each). The CDR3 has 14 residues. Trimming removed 5 bases at V and 4 bases at J, with 15 bases between. Germline CDR1 and CDR2: MNHEY and SVGEGT. The DNA of the CDR3 is TGTGCCAGCAGTCCCGGGGGCGACCTTTACGAGCAGTACTTC. This sequence encodes CASSPGGDLYEQYF.

This clonotype occurred once. V and J are TRBV6-2 or TRBV6-3 and TRBJ2-3; 8 nucleotides align to TRBD1. The germline gives CDR1 MNHEY, CDR2 SVGEGT. This CDR3 contains 15 residues. The V and J ends lost 6 bases and 4 bases, in that order; junction bases with no gene match: 9. The CDR3 DNA follows: TGTGCCAGCAGGCCAGTCGGACAGGGATCAGATACGCAGTATTTT. This encodes CASRPVGQGSDTQYF.

This clonotype was seen more than once but under ten times. The J gene is TRBJ2-3, the V gene TRBV4-2, with 14 bases identical to TRBD2. CDR1 is LGHNA, CDR2 YNFKEQ, per germline. The CDR3 is made up of 18 amino acids. Trimming removed 2 bases from V and 4 bases from J; junction bases left unmatched: 8. The CDR3 here is CASSQQLGLAGDPDTQYF. In DNA, the CDR3 is TGTGCCAGCAGCCAACAATTGGGACTAGCGGGGGACCCAGATACGCAGTATTTT.

The table lists this clonotype with a few counts. This chain links TRBV4-3 with TRBJ1-2; unclear D gene. The CDR3 is 15 amino acids. The V and J ends lost 0 bases and 7 bases respectively, with 15 bases between them. Germline CDR1 and CDR2: LGHNA and YSLEER. The CDR3 reads CASSQDRAGGSGYTF. The CDR3, as DNA: TGCGCCAGCAGCCAAGATCGGGCAGGAGGGAGTGGCTACACCTTC.

This clonotype was observed at least ten times. This chain connects TRBV29-1 to TRBJ2-7; no definite D call. Trimming took off 3 bases at V and 1 base at J, with 19 bases between the two ends. The length of the CDR3 is 16 residues. Germline V gene data show CDR1 as SQVTM and CDR2 as ANQGSEA. CDR3 DNA: TGCAGCGTTGAGGCGCCTACCTTCGGGTCTTCCTACGAGCAGTACTTC. This translates into CSVEAPTFGSSYEQYF.

This rearrangement joins TRBV4-1 to TRBJ2-5; 10 nucleotides align to TRBD1. The CDR3 runs 15 residues. Unmatched junction bases numbered 6, after V lost 3 bases and J lost 5 bases. Germline CDR1 is MGHRA and CDR2 is YSYEKL. The CDR3 bases are TGCGCCAGCAGCCATAGACAGGGGGCCCGCGAGACCCAGTACTTC. Its translation is CASSHRQGARETQYF.

The CDR3 reads CASSTVGDSNQPQHF. CDR3 DNA sequence: TGTGCCAGCAGCACTGTCGGGGATAGCAATCAGCCCCAGCATTTT. The chain joins TRBV21-1 to TRBJ1-5; the D call of TRBD1 is as the table states it, not checked on the DNA. TRBV21-1 is reported as a pseudogene. This CDR3 is built from 15 residues.

This clonotype has just a few counts. The chain's CDR3 is CASSTHRGLGETQYF. CDR3 nucleotide sequence: TGTGCCAGCAGTACCCACAGGGGGCTCGGGGAGACCCAGTACTTC. The V and J genes are TRBV27 and TRBJ2-5; 9 nucleotides agree with TRBD1. The CDR3 is made up of 15 amino acids. V lost 5 bases, J lost 5 bases, and 9 bases stayed unmatched. CDR1 and CDR2 from the germline V gene are MNHEY and SMNVEV (reference sequence).

As DNA, the CDR3 is TGTGCCAGCAGTTACGTCCCGACAGGGGCCTCCTACAATGAGCAGTTCTTC. It codes for CASSYVPTGASYNEQFF. V usage is TRBV6-2 or TRBV6-3 and J usage is TRBJ2-1, with 8 positions matching TRBD1. There are 17 residues in the CDR3. The J segment lost 0 bases and the V segment lost 2 bases, leaving 6 bases of the junction unmatched. Germline CDR1 is MNHEY and CDR2 is SVGEGT.

The chain joins TRBV9 to TRBJ1-6; unclear D gene. The CDR3 contains 13 residues. Trimming stripped 6 bases from V and 5 bases from J, with 9 bases between. The germline V gene has CDR1 SGDLS and CDR2 YYNGEE. The CDR3 protein is CASNGGNNSPLHF. CDR3 sequence (DNA): TGTGCCAGCAATGGCGGAAATAATTCACCCCTCCACTTT.

The chain carries TRBV14 and TRBJ1-6, with D possibly being TRBD1 (5 bases). Germline lookup yields CDR1 SGHDN and CDR2 FVKESK. The CDR3 loop spans 15 amino acids. The V end was cut by 4 bases, the J end by 3 bases, with 10 bases between. CDR3 in amino acids: CASSPPGNYNSPLHF. Here the CDR3 DNA reads TGTGCCAGCAGCCCCCCAGGGAACTATAATTCACCCCTCCACTTT. The variable domain in full, with the rest retrieved from reference TRBV14 and TRBJ1-6, is EAGVTQFPSHSVIEKGQTVTLRCDPISGHDNLYWYRRVMGKEIKFLLHFVKESKQDESGMPNNRFLAERTGGTYSTLKVQPAELEDSGVYFCASSPPGNYNSPLHFGNGTRLTVT.

The chain uses TRBV10-3 and TRBJ1-2; 9 bases agree with TRBD1. Looked up from germline, CDR1 is ENHRY and CDR2 is SYGVKD. CDR3 length equals 15 residues. V was pared by 0 bases and J by 3 bases, with 2 bases of the junction left unmatched. The CDR3 protein is CAISESGQGHYGYTF. Here the CDR3 DNA reads TGTGCCATCAGTGAGTCGGGACAGGGACACTATGGCTACACCTTC.

The chain links TRBV5-1 to TRBJ1-4, with D hard to call. With 4 bases removed from V and 8 bases from J, the gap between germline ends came to 15 bases. From germline, CDR1 is SGHRS and CDR2 YFSETQ. The CDR3 is made up of 14 amino acids. The CDR3 coding sequence is TGCGCCAGCAGCCTCGGGTCCCTCGAAGAAAAACTGTTTTTT. The encoded protein is CASSLGSLEEKLFF.

This clonotype has a handful of counts. The gene calls are TRBV23-1 and TRBJ2-6; either TRBD1 or TRBD2 may fit D (5 bases each). TRBV23-1 is assigned to the ORF class and has an uncertain function. The germline V and J ends were trimmed by 0 bases and 4 bases, with 10 bases remaining between them. This CDR3 has 16 residues. In DNA form, the CDR3 reads TGCGCCAGCAGTCAATCAGAGGGGCACGGGGCCAACGTCCTGACTTTC. Translating gives CASSQSEGHGANVLTF.

This clonotype was picked up a small number of times. This chain links TRBV29-1 with TRBJ1-4, with a possible D match to TRBD1 (5 bases). Trimming removed 3 bases at V and 16 bases at J, with 9 bases between. The V gene's germline CDR1 is SQVTM and CDR2 ANQGSEA. This CDR3 comprises 9 residues. CDR3 DNA sequence: TGCAGCGTTGACAGGGACCCGTTTTTT. It translates to CSVDRDPFF.

The table lists this clonotype with a few counts. The chain uses TRBV6-2 or TRBV6-3 and TRBJ2-3; D may be TRBD2 (5 bases). Germline V lookup: CDR1 MNHEY, CDR2 SVGEGT. Trimming stripped 0 bases from V and 2 bases from J, with 12 bases between. The CDR3 spans 16 residues. The CDR3: CASSYSTERPTDTQYF. In nucleotides, the CDR3 is TGTGCCAGCAGTTACTCGACGGAGCGGCCCACAGATACGCAGTATTTT.

The chain joins TRBV6-5 to TRBJ2-5, with 9 nucleotides matching TRBD1. The germline CDR1 and CDR2 sequences are MNHEY and SVGAGI. CDR3 length: 15 residues. Trimming cost V 6 bases and J 4 bases; bases outside gene matches: 9. CDR3 nucleotide sequence: TGTGCCAGCAGCGTTTGGGACAGGGAAGGAGAGACCCAGTACTTC. Residues: CASSVWDREGETQYF.

The chain carries TRBV7-2 and TRBJ2-2, with a weak D call TRBD2 (6 bases). Germline V gene lookup returns CDR1 SGHTA and CDR2 FQGNSA. The CDR3 is 15 amino acids. Trimming took off 1 base at V and 5 bases at J, with 11 bases between the two ends. The CDR3 DNA follows: TGTGCCAGCAGCTTAGACGGCGGGACGACCGGGGAGCTGTTTTTT. Translated: CASSLDGGTTGELFF. Using reference TRBV7-2 and TRBJ2-2 for the parts outside the CDR3, the full variable domain is GAGVSQSPSNKVTEKGKDVELRCDPISGHTALYWYRQSLGQGLEFLIYFQGNSAPDKSGLPSDRFSAERTGGSVSTLTIQRTQQEDSAVYLCASSLDGGTTGELFFGEGSRLTVL.